What follows are 3 T cell receptor beta chains derived from one specimen sequenced in a study of graft-versus-host responses after intestinal transplantation. These receptors have no known antigen. Produced via immunoSEQ multiplex PCR; TCRdb's table is partial and in-frame only. The repertoire holds 85,000 to 90,000 clones, with roughly 89% as singletons. The input for sequencing was unstimulated CD4+ T cells sorted from spleen or lymph node cells, taken before intestinal transplant. Receptors originate from a human donor who received an intestinal transplant.

The chain employs TRBV10-3 and TRBJ2-7; tentatively, D is TRBD2 (7 bases). The CDR3 runs 16 residues. CDR1 and CDR2 (germline): ENHRY, SYGVKD. V was shortened by 4 bases and J by 2 bases, with 18 bases between the two germline ends. The CDR3 sequence: CAISASVGGRPYEQYF. The CDR3, as DNA: TGTGCCATCAGTGCATCCGTGGGGGGGCGGCCCTACGAGCAGTACTTC.

A single count supports this clone. V gene TRBV10-3 combines with J gene TRBJ2-1; 8 bases align to TRBD2. The V segment lost 6 bases and the J segment 6 bases; nucleotides outside the gene matches: 10. The CDR3 has 15 residues. Germline V gene sequence: CDR1 ENHRY, CDR2 SYGVKD. This chain's CDR3 is CAISPERERGNEQFF. In DNA, the CDR3 is TGTGCCATCAGCCCCGAGCGGGAGCGGGGCAATGAGCAGTTCTTC.

This clone came up once. CDR3 sequence (DNA): TGTGCCAGCAGCTTCCCTAGCGGGAGCTACGAGCAGTACTTC. Protein product: CASSFPSGSYEQYF. V usage is TRBV11-2 and J usage is TRBJ2-7, with TRBD2 identical over 10 bases. Germline CDR1 reads SGHAT; CDR2 reads FQNNGV. The V segment lost 3 bases and the J segment 3 bases; nucleotides outside the gene matches: 2. There are 14 residues in the CDR3.